The clone carrying this T cell receptor (beta chain) has just a few counts. Germline values: CDR1 SNHLY, CDR2 FYNNEI. The CDR3 is made up of 13 amino acids. Trimming removed 5 bases at V and 7 bases at J, with 15 bases between. The sample originates from a study of blood T cell repertoires in COVID-19. Study as a whole: Material from acute and convalescent COVID-19 was sourced from the United States, Italy and Spain.

This table comes from immunoSEQ multiplex PCR, and its TCRdb copy is limited to in-frame clones, with some not included. The sample includes 25,000 or so clones, 75% to 85% seen only once; the top ten take less than 30%. Material for sequencing was peripheral blood. The source is a man aged 65 to 79 with active COVID-19. V and J are TRBV2 and TRBJ2-7; a weak D match, TRBD2 (6 bases). CDR3 coding DNA: TGTGCCAGCAGTCCGGGAGAGTTGGGGGAGCAGTACTTC. Translated: CASSPGELGEQYF.